The 6 T cell receptor beta chains given below trace back to one sample, sequenced in a study of blood T cell repertoires in COVID-19. This table comes from immunoSEQ multiplex PCR, and its TCRdb copy is limited to in-frame clones, with some not included. Of 70,000 to 100,000 clones in the sample, around 90% were seen once. Sequencing was performed on peripheral blood. These receptors originate from a woman of 80 years or more with active or convalescent COVID-19.

The chain combines TRBV10-3 with TRBJ2-1; 9 bases match TRBD2. Germline V gene lookup returns CDR1 ENHRY and CDR2 SYGVKD. The CDR3 extends over 16 amino acids. V gave up 5 bases and J gave up 5 bases; unmatched junction bases: 10. The CDR3 spells CAISKIAGALHNEQFF. The DNA for the CDR3 is TGTGCCATCAGTAAAATAGCGGGAGCACTCCACAATGAGCAGTTCTTC.

This chain joins TRBV30 and TRBJ1-1, with a possible D match to TRBD1 (5 bases). The V gene lost 2 bases and the J gene lost 4 bases, with 11 bases spanning the gap. Germline assignment: CDR1 GTSNPN and CDR2 SVGIG (reference sequence). This CDR3 has 13 residues. The CDR3: CAWSIREGTEAFF. The CDR3 region has the DNA TGTGCCTGGAGTATCAGGGAGGGCACTGAAGCTTTCTTT.

The sample holds a few counts of this clone. V is TRBV9 and J is TRBJ1-1; 7 bases fit TRBD1. Germline loops: CDR1 SGDLS, CDR2 YYNGEE. This CDR3 has 13 residues. The ends lost 2 bases at V and 7 bases at J; junction bases unmatched: 5. The chain's CDR3 is CASSVTGDSEAFF. The CDR3 nucleotides read TGTGCCAGCAGCGTCACAGGGGACAGTGAAGCTTTCTTT.

This chain connects TRBV5-1 to TRBJ1-6, with TRBD1 matching 8 bases. J was trimmed by 7 bases and V by 0 bases; bases with no gene match: 3. The CDR3 consists of 15 residues. Germline lookup yields CDR1 SGHRS and CDR2 YFSETQ. CDR3 DNA sequence: TGCGCCAGCAGCTTGGCACAGGGGGACAATTCACCCCTCCACTTT. Translated: CASSLAQGDNSPLHF. The complete variable domain, with remaining parts taken from reference TRBV5-1 and TRBJ1-6, reads KAGVTQTPRYLIKTRGQQVTLSCSPISGHRSVSWYQQTPGQGLQFLFEYFSETQRNKGNFPGRFSGRQFSNSRSEMNVSTLELGDSALYLCASSLAQGDNSPLHFGNGTRLTVT.

J is TRBJ1-1 and V is TRBV5-6; D not certain. CDR1 and CDR2 from the germline V gene are SGHDT and YYEEEE. V lost 4 bases, J lost 6 bases, and 22 bases lay in between. The CDR3 covers 16 residues. The CDR3 spells CASSPSPVESQAEAFF. The CDR3 DNA reads TGTGCCAGCAGCCCAAGCCCCGTGGAGTCTCAAGCTGAAGCTTTCTTT.

The CDR3 spells CASSQEVSGRDNEQFF. The CDR3 DNA follows: TGCGCCAGCAGCCAAGAAGTCAGCGGGAGGGACAATGAGCAGTTCTTC. This chain connects TRBV4-3 to TRBJ2-1; 10 positions match TRBD2. This CDR3 contains 16 residues. Germline V gene sequence: CDR1 LGHNA, CDR2 YSLEER. Trimming cost V 0 bases and J 5 bases; bases outside gene matches: 4.